This paragraph reports one T cell receptor beta chain. Its antigen is unidentified. These data come from a study of T cells in Graves' hyperthyroidism and ophthalmopathy. Findings of the study overall: In the analysis, a 13 V-J model separated ophthalmopathy from stable hyperthyroidism.

Per the germline V gene, CDR1 is SQVTM and CDR2 is ANQGSEA. V was cut by 4 bases and J by 4 bases, with 13 bases left in between. This CDR3 comprises 13 residues. The CDR3 regions of TCR beta were amplified from RNA transcripts. The study used the HTBI primer set for a first-round RT-PCR of the TCR CDR3. TCRdb analysed the multiplex PCR reads with MiXCR anew, one entry per CDR3 protein. Of hundreds of thousands of distinct CDR3 sequences listed, about 15% are singletons. The clonotype comes from a woman aged 18-29 years with Graves' hyperthyroidism. The specimen was blood. This chain links TRBV29-1 with TRBJ1-1; D uncertain. This CDR3 is CSVVMSLGTEAFF. Here the CDR3 DNA reads TGCAGCGTTGTAATGTCGTTGGGCACTGAAGCTTTCTTT.